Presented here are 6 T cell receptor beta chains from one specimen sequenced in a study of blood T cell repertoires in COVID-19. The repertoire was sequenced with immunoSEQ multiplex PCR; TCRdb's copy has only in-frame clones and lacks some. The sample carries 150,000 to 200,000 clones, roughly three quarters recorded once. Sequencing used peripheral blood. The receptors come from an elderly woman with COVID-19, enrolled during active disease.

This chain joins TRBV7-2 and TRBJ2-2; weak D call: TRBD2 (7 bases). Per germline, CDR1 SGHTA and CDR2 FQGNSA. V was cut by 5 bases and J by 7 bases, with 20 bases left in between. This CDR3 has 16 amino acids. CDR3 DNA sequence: TGTGCCAGCAGCCGCGAAGGGGGGGCCATTGGCGGGGAGCTGTTTTTT. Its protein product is CASSREGGAIGGELFF.

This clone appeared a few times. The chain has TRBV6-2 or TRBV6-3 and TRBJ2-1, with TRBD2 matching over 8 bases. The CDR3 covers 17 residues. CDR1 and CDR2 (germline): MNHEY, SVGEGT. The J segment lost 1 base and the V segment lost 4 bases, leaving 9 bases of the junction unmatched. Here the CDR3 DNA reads TGTGCCAGCAGTTCCACCCGGACTAGCAGATCCTACAATGAGCAGTTCTTC. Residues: CASSSTRTSRSYNEQFF.

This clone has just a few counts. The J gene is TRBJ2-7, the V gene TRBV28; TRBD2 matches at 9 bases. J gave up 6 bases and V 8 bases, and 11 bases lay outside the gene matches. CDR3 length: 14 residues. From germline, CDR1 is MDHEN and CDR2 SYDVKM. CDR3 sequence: CASRRSSGMGEQYF. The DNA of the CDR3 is TGTGCCAGCCGGCGGTCTAGCGGGATGGGCGAGCAGTACTTC. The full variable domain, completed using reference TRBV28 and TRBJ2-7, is DVKVTQSSRYLVKRTGEKVFLECVQDMDHENMFWYRQDPGLGLRLIYFSYDVKMKEKGDIPEGYSVSREKKERFSLILESASTNQTSMYLCASRRSSGMGEQYFGPGTRLTVT.

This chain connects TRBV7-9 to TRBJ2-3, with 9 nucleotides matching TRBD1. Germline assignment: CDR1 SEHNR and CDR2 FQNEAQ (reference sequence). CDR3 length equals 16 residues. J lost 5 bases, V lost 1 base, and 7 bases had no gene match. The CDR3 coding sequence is TGTGCCAGCAGCTTAGGACACAGGGGGCGCGGAGATACGCAGTATTTT. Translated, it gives CASSLGHRGRGDTQYF.

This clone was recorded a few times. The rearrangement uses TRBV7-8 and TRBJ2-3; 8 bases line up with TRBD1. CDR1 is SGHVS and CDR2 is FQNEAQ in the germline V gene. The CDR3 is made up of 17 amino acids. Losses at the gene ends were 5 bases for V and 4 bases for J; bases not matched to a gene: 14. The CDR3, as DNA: TGTGCCAGCAGCGGGGGCCCCGGCGACAGGGGCGCAGATACGCAGTATTTT. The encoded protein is CASSGGPGDRGADTQYF.

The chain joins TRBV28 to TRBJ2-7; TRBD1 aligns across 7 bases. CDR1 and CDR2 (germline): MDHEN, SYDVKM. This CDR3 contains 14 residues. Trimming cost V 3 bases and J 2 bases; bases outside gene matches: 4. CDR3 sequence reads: CASSLTGNAYEQYF. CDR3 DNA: TGTGCCAGCAGTTTGACAGGGAATGCCTACGAGCAGTACTTC.